This T cell receptor (beta chain) was obtained from a study of blood T cell repertoires in COVID-19. Study-level background: The analysed material was cDNA or gDNA that came from T cells, B-cell-depleted T cells, or PBMCs.

Original data processing: The assay estimated nucleated cells by amplifying reference gene primers. Here immunoSEQ multiplex PCR was the method, and the copy in TCRdb shows in-frame clones only, minus some. That table is the source of V, J and clone size, and D and trimming were worked out from the DNA. Of roughly 290,000 clones listed, approximately 90% are singletons. Germline V lookup: CDR1 MDHEN, CDR2 SYDVKM. This CDR3 has 13 residues. Trimming pared 5 bases from V and 3 bases from J, leaving 10 bases between. The receptor comes from a man between 25 and 39 years old with acute or convalescent COVID-19. The V gene is TRBV28, the J gene TRBJ1-2; D not certain. Material: peripheral blood. CDR3 residues: CASSPRVYYGYTF. In DNA, the CDR3 is TGTGCCAGCAGTCCGCGGGTATACTATGGCTACACCTTC.